This TCR beta chain emerged from a study of CD8 T cells in ankylosing spondylitis. Whole-study findings and limits: Disease-linked clones had a CD8+ phenotype and relatively low frequency in peripheral blood. Clones tied to disease were said to be significantly enriched in matched ankylosing spondylitis synovial fluid. Blood from ankylosing spondylitis patients appeared to carry a characteristic roughly 8-variant TCR beta motif.

In germline, CDR1 is SGDLS, CDR2 YYNGEE. Losses at the gene ends were 4 bases for V and 7 bases for J; bases not matched to a gene: 10. The CDR3 extends over 14 amino acids. Concerning this clonotype itself: Its specificity is unknown.

As the method for making TCR beta libraries, quantitative 5'-RACE with molecular barcodes was used. TCRdb itself ran the 5' RACE reads through MiXCR, one entry per CDR3 protein. The sample includes over 700,000 distinct CDR3 sequences, about 20% of them seen just once. J is TRBJ2-5 and V is TRBV9; 7 bases fit TRBD1. This TCR was recovered from a male donor with ankylosing spondylitis. The sample comprised blood, either unsorted or a sorted T cell fraction (not recorded which). Here the CDR3 DNA reads TGTGCCAGCAGCTTACAGGGGCGTGAGGGGACCCAGTACTTC. As protein: CASSLQGREGTQYF.